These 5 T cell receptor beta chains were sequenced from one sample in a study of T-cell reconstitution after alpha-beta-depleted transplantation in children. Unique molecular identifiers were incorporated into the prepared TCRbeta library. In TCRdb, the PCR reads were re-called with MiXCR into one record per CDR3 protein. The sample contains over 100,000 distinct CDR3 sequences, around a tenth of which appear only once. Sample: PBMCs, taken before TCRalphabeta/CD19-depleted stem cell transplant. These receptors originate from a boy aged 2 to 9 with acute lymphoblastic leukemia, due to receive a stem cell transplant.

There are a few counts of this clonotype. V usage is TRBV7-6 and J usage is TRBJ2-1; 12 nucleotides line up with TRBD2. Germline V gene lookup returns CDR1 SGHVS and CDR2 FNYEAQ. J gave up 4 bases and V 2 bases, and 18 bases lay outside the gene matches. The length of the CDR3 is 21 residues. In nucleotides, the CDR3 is TGTGCCAGCAGCTTAACCCCGGGAACTAGCGGGAGGTCTAGCTGGTACAATGAGCAGTTCTTC. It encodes CASSLTPGTSGRSSWYNEQFF.

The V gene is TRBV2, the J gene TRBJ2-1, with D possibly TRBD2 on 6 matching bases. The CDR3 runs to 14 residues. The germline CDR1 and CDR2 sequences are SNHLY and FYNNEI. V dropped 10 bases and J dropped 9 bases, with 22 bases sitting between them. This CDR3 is CATNPGLASLEQFF. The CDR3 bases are TGTGCCACCAACCCCGGGCTAGCGAGTCTTGAGCAGTTCTTC. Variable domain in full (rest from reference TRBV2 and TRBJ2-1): EPEVTQTPSHQVTQMGQEVILRCVPISNHLYFYWYRQILGQKVEFLVSFYNNEISEKSEIFDDQFSVERPDGSNFTLKIRSTKLEDSAMYFCATNPGLASLEQFFGPGTRLTVL.

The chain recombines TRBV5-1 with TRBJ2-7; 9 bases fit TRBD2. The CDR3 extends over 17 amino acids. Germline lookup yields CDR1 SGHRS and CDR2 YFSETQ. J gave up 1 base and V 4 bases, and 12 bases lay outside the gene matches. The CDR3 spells CASSPRYSSGRSYEQYF. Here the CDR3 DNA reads TGCGCCAGCAGCCCACGATACTCCAGCGGGAGGTCCTACGAGCAGTACTTC.

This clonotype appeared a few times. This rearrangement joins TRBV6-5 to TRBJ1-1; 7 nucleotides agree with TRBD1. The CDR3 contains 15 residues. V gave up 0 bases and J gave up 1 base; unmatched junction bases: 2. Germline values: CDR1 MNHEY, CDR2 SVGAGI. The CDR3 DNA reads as TGTGCCAGCAGTTACTCGGGGGACAGGAACACTGAAGCTTTCTTT. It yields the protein CASSYSGDRNTEAFF.

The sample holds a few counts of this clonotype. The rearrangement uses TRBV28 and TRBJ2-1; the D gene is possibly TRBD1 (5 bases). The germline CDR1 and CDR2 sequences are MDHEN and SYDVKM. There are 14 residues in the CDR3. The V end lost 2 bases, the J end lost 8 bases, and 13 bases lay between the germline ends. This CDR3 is CASSLGREVDEQFF. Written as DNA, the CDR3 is TGTGCCAGCAGTTTAGGCAGGGAAGTCGATGAGCAGTTCTTC.